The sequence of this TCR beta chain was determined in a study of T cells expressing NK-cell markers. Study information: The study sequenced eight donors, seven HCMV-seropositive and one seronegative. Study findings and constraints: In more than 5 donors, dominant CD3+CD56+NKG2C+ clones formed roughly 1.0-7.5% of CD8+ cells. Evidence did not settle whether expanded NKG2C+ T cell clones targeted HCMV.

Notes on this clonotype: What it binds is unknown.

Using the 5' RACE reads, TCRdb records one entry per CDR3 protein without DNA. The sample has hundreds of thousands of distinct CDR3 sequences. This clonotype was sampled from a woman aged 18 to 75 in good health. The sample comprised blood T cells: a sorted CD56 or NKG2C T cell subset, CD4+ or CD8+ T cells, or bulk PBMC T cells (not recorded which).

CDR3 sequence reads: CASSAATDTQYF. The chain couples TRBV12-3 or TRBV12-4 to TRBJ2-3. CDR3 length equals 12 residues.